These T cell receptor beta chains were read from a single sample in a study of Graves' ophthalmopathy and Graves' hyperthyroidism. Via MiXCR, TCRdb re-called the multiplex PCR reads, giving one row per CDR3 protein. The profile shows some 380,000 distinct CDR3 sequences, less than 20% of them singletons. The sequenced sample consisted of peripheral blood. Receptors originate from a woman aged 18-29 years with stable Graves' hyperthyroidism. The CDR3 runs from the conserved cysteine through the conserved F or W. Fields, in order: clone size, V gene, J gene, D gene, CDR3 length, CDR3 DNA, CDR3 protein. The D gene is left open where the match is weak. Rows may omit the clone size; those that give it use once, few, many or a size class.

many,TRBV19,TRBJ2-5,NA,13,TGTGCCAGTAGTATACAGTATGGGGAGACCCAGTACTTC,CASSIQYGETQYF
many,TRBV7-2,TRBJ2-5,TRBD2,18,TGTGCCAGCAGCTTAGGAACTAGCGGGGGTTTGGTGAGAGAGACCCAGTACTTC,CASSLGTSGGLVRETQYF
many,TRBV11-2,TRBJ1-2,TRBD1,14,TGTGCCAGCAGCATACAGGGGCCTAACTATGGCTACACCTTC,CASSIQGPNYGYTF
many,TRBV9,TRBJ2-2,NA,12,TGTGCCAGCAGCGTGCAAGTCGGGGAGCTGTTTTTT,CASSVQVGELFF
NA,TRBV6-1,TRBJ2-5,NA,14,TGTGCCAGCAGTAGGAGGGGTGTCGGGGAGACCCAGTACTTC,CASSRRGVGETQYF
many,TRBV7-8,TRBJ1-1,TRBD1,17,TGTGCCAGCAGCTCGACAGGGAAAAGACGCATGAACACTGAAGCTTTCTTT,CASSSTGKRRMNTEAFF
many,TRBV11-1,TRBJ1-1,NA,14,TGTGCCAGCAGCTCCACGGGGGTGGACACTGAAGCTTTCTTT,CASSSTGVDTEAFF
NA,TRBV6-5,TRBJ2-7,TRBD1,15,TGTGCCAGCAGTTATTCACCGGGACAGGAGGCCGAGCAGTACTTC,CASSYSPGQEAEQYF
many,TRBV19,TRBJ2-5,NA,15,TGTGCCAGTAGTCCCATGGGGACTGTCCAAGAGACCCAGTACTTC,CASSPMGTVQETQYF
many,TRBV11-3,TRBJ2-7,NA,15,TGTGCCAGCAGCTTGGGGACGGTCAGCTCCTACGAGCAGTACTTC,CASSLGTVSSYEQYF
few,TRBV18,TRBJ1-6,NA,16,TGTGCCAGCTCACCCAGGGGAAGCTCCTATAATTCACCCCTCCACTTT,CASSPRGSSYNSPLHF
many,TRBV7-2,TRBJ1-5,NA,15,TGTGCCAGCAGCATGACGATTAGTGGCAATCAGCCCCAGCATTTT,CASSMTISGNQPQHF
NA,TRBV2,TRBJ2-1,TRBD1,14,TGTGCCAGTGTCCGGGACAGGGGGCTCGATGAGCAGTTCTTC,CASVRDRGLDEQFF
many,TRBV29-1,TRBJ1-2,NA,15,TGCAGCGTTGACGCTCCCTCCCCAGGGTACGATGGCTACACCTTC,CSVDAPSPGYDGYTF
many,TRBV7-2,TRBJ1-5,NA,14,TGTGCCAGCAGCTTATACAGGGAGGATCAGCCCCAGCATTTT,CASSLYREDQPQHF
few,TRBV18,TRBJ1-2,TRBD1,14,TGTGCCAGCTCGAATTCAGGGGGCTCGGATGGCTACACCTTC,CASSNSGGSDGYTF
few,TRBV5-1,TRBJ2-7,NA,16,TGCGCCAGCAGCCCTTGGGGGAGGAAAAGCTCCTACGAGCAGTACTTC,CASSPWGRKSSYEQYF
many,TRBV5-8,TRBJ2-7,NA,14,TGTGCCAGCACCCGGACAGGGAGGGTCTACGAGCAGTACTTC,CASTRTGRVYEQYF
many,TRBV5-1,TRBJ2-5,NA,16,TGCGCCAGCAGCTTGGCGAGCGATGGTCCCCAAGAGACCCAGTACTTC,CASSLASDGPQETQYF
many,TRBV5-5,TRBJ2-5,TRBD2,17,TGTGCCAGCAGCGGTTTAGCGGGGGGCGACGTCCAAGAGACCCAGTACTTC,CASSGLAGGDVQETQYF
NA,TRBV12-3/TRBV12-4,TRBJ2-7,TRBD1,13,TGTGCCAGCAGCTCCGGGACAGCCCTCGAGCAGTACTTC,CASSSGTALEQYF
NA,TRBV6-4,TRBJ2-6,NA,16,TGTGCCAGCAGTGACGGTCACCACTCTGGGGCCAACGTCCTGACTTTC,CASSDGHHSGANVLTF
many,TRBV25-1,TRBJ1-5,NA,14,TGTGCCAGCGCATCTGCGGGGGTCGGGCAGCCCCAGCATTTT,CASASAGVGQPQHF
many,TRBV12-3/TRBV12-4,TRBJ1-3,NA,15,TGTGCCAGCAGGGAATACAGTAGCTCTGGAAACACCATATATTTT,CASREYSSSGNTIYF
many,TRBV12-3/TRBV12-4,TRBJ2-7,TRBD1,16,TGTGCCAGCAGTCAAACCGGGACAGGGTGGACCTACGAGCAGTACTTC,CASSQTGTGWTYEQYF
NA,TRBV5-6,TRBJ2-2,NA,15,TGTGCCAGCAGCCCGCCTGGGGGAGTCACCGGGGAGCTGTTTTTT,CASSPPGGVTGELFF
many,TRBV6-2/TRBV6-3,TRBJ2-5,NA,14,TGTGCCAGCAATTACCAGACAGTTCCGGAGACCCAGTACTTC,CASNYQTVPETQYF
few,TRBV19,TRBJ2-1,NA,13,TGTGCCAGTAGTATAGGTTCCTACAATGAGCAGTTCTTC,CASSIGSYNEQFF
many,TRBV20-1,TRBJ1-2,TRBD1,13,TGCAGTGCTAGAGATCAGGGGGACTATGGCTACACCTTC,CSARDQGDYGYTF
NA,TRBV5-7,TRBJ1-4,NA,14,TGTGCCAGCAGCTGGTCCGGGACTCCTTGGAAACTGTTTTTT,CASSWSGTPWKLFF